A selection of T cell receptor beta chains follows, all from one sample in a study of Graves' ophthalmopathy and Graves' hyperthyroidism. TCRdb re-called the multiplex PCR reads with MiXCR, one entry per CDR3 protein. The sample includes a few hundred thousand distinct CDR3 sequences, under 45% seen only once; the top ten take around 4.6%. What was sequenced was peripheral blood or thyroid tissue (not recorded which). The receptors here all came from an adult man with Graves' hyperthyroidism. The CDR3 runs from the conserved cysteine through the conserved F or W. The order of the fields is V gene, J gene, CDR3 protein.

>TRBV19|TRBJ2-7
CASSMGGRGHEQYF
>TRBV12-3/TRBV12-4|TRBJ1-5
CASSPGTGGAFNQPQHF
>TRBV9|TRBJ2-7
CASSQIQKGRAEQYF
>TRBV7-9|TRBJ1-1
CASSLASSSLSTAFF
>TRBV19|TRBJ1-5
CASSIEQGRNQPQHF
>TRBV15|TRBJ2-2
CATSRDAAGAYTGELFF
>TRBV9|TRBJ1-6
CASSVGGDSSYNSPLHF
>TRBV6-5|TRBJ1-4
CASSYTLQGASEKLFF
>TRBV27|TRBJ1-5
CASSLVGSLSGQPQHF
>TRBV2|TRBJ1-5
CASSEDQDANQPQHF
>TRBV12-3/TRBV12-4|TRBJ2-2
CASSDRGLFF
>TRBV11-2|TRBJ1-1
CASSLDGPEAFF
>TRBV10-3|TRBJ1-1
CAISDQLNTEAFF
>TRBV5-1|TRBJ2-7
CASSLAPGPYEQYF
>TRBV5-5|TRBJ1-2
CASSDSVTGEYGYTF
>TRBV2|TRBJ1-5
CASSEFGRARGQTQHF
>TRBV24-1|TRBJ2-7
CATSDQSDNEQYF
>TRBV7-6|TRBJ1-5
CASSPDRGHQPQHF